What follows is one T cell receptor (beta chain) and its context. The antigen it recognizes is unknown. No base quality information exists; no much larger clone differs at one position. Participants in the prospective study were aged about 18 to 95 years, lived in some 24 United States geographic areas, and enrolled through a virtual design. In the prospective study, participants were assigned to cohorts based on the clinical history participants reported in a screening survey and a study questionnaire. Recovered participants in ImmuneRACE Cohort 3 were defined by two consecutive negative NP/OP PCR tests, clearance by a healthcare professional, or resolution of symptoms. Each participant in the prospective study had whole blood, serum and a nasopharyngeal or oropharyngeal swab collected by mobile phlebotomists. Participants in the prospective study had the option to provide additional blood draws and questionnaires over an approximately 2-month period. Before DNA extraction, blood samples from the prospective study were shipped at room temperature or frozen.

The sample comes from a study of blood T cell repertoires in COVID-19 (dated by TCRdb to 2018 to 2020). General notes on the study: The collaborator samples originated in the United States, Italy and Spain and spanned the acute and convalescent phases of COVID-19. The material from the prospective study consisted of cDNA or gDNA derived from T cells, B-cell-depleted T cells, or PBMCs. The dataset comprised deeply sampled blood TCRbeta repertoires from subjects exposed to, actively infected with, or recovered from COVID-19. The repertoires were released in a freely available public database meant as a resource for research on the immune response to SARS-CoV-2. Samples came from the ongoing ImmuneRACE study (first 160 participants) plus 1,254 subjects from 6 global collaborators. Nearly every sample came with metadata listing a de-identified subject ID, COVID-19 status, age in years and sex. Where available, HLA class I and class II types were taken from metadata supplied by the sample provider and were not determined by assay-based typing. Here is what the overall study found, with its caveats: How much clinical and demographic metadata was included differed by source and by participant, and the metadata was provided uncurated.

TCRbeta CDR3 regions were amplified from genomic DNA using the immunoSEQ Assay, a bias-controlled multiplex PCR. Under the source paper's analysis protocol: Within the assay, amplification of reference gene primers was used to estimate how many nucleated cells each sample contained. Sequence reads were collapsed and filtered to measure the absolute abundance of every unique TCRbeta CDR3 rearrangement. Productive Simpson clonality was computed per sample as the square root of Simpson's diversity index over productive rearrangements. The source is immuneACCESS, and TCRdb retained only in-frame sequences with V and J called. Part of the clones is not carried over; for the studies checked, unresolved V genes explain less than half of this, and the remainder is unexplained. V, J and clone size were drawn from that table, and D and trimming were deduced from the DNA. The sample includes over 130,000 clones, with approximately 79% observed a single time. The ten top clones hold less than 3% of the sample.

Inclusive of the bounding cysteine and phenylalanine, the CDR3 is 15 residues long. CDR3 DNA is the only sequence kept; it has 45 bases, read in frame from the first base. From a lookup of the germline V gene, CDR1 and CDR2 are SGDLS and YYNGEE. Germline trimming amounts to 1 base on V and 8 bases on J, with 6 as the count of junction bases outside the gene matches. Recombination connected TRBV9 to TRBJ2-1; 10 central bases correspond to TRBD2. The receptor's source is a woman in her 50s who had recovered from COVID-19. The specimen sequenced was PBMCs or T cells enriched from blood (not recorded which). The bases are TGTGCCAGCAGCGTAACCGGGACTAGCGTATATGAGCAGTTCTTC. Its protein product is CASSVTGTSVYEQFF. Reference TRBV9 and TRBJ2-1 proteins supply the regions before and after the CDR3; the full variable domain is: DSGVTQTPKHLITATGQRVTLRCSPRSGDLSVYWYQQSLDQGLQFLIQYYNGEERAKGNILERFSAQQFPDLHSELNLSSLELGDSALYFCASSVTGTSVYEQFFGPGTRLTVL.